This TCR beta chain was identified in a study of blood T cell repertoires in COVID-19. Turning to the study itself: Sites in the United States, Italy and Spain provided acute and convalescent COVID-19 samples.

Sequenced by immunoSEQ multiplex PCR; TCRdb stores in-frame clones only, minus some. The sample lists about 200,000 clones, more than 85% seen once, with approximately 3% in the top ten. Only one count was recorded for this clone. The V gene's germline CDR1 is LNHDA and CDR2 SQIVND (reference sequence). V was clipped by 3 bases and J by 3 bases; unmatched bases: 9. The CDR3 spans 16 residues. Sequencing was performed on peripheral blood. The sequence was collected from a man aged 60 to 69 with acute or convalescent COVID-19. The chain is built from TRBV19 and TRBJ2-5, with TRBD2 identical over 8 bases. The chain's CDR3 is CASSILTGGVKETQYF. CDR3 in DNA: TGTGCCAGTAGTATTTTAACCGGGGGGGTAAAAGAGACCCAGTACTTC.